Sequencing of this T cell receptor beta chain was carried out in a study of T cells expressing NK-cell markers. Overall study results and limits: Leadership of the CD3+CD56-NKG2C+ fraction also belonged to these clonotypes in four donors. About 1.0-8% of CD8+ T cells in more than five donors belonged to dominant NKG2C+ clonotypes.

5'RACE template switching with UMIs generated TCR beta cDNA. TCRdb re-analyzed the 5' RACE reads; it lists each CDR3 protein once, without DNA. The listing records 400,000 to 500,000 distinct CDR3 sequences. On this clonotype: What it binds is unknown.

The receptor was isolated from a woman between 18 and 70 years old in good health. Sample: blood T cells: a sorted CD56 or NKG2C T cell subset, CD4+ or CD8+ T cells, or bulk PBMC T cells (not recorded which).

CDR3 region: CASSVEANEQFF. This chain links TRBV7-8 with TRBJ2-1. The CDR3 has 12 amino acids. CDR1 is SGHVS and CDR2 is FQNEAQ in the germline V gene.